Presented here are 22 T cell receptor beta chains from one specimen sequenced in a study of cytomegalovirus exposure and HLA in healthy donors. The primer mix had 60 Vbeta and 13 Jbeta primers. The table came from immunoSEQ multiplex PCR; TCRdb's copy has only in-frame clones and leaves some out. The profile covers around 150,000 clones, with 55% to 80% appearing a single time and roughly 2.5% taken by the ten largest. The sample comprised PBMCs. The receptors were gathered from a middle-aged woman in good health and CMV-seronegative.

The CDR3 loop is CASSSFLRGGSSYNSPLHF. CDR3 DNA: TGTGCCAGCAGTTCCTTTCTCCGGGGAGGTTCCTCCTATAATTCACCCCTCCACTTT. The chain joins TRBV27 to TRBJ1-6; the D is unclear. This CDR3 is built from 19 residues. V lost 4 bases, J lost 0 bases, and 19 bases lay in between. CDR1 is MNHEY, CDR2 SMNVEV, per germline (reference sequence).

This clone was seen just once. This sequence joins TRBV6-5 and TRBJ1-1; weak D call: TRBD1 (6 bases). Germline-derived CDR1 and CDR2 are MNHEY and SVGAGI. This CDR3 spans 14 amino acids. The V gene lost 0 bases and the J gene lost 11 bases, with 16 bases spanning the gap. The CDR3 sequence: CASSYSYGGPGAFF. The CDR3 DNA is TGTGCCAGCAGTTACTCGTACGGGGGGCCCGGGGCTTTCTTT.

The rearrangement joins TRBV6-1 to TRBJ1-1; TRBD1 aligns across 7 bases. The junction had 4 bases not matched to a gene; V was cut back by 5 bases and J by 1 base. The CDR3 is 14 amino acids. CDR1 is MNHNS and CDR2 is SASEGT in the germline V gene. CDR3 loop: CASSPGGANTEAFF. DNA of the CDR3: TGTGCCAGCAGTCCAGGGGGAGCGAACACTGAAGCTTTCTTT.

The chain combines TRBV11-2 with TRBJ2-7; 8 bases are a match to TRBD2. The junction had 15 bases not matched to a gene; V was cut back by 5 bases and J by 3 bases. The CDR3 consists of 17 residues. From germline, CDR1 is SGHAT and CDR2 FQNNGV. The CDR3 spells CASSTTTSGITYYEQYF. The CDR3, as DNA: TGTGCCAGCAGCACTACCACTAGCGGCATAACCTACTACGAGCAGTACTTC.

The chain links TRBV6-5 to TRBJ1-1; the D gene is possibly TRBD1 (5 bases). Germline values: CDR1 MNHEY, CDR2 SVGAGI. CDR3 length: 13 residues. V shed 6 bases and J shed 4 bases, with 12 bases lying between them. CDR3 protein: CASSAGRATEAFF. CDR3 DNA: TGTGCCAGCAGCGCAGGGAGGGCCACTGAAGCTTTCTTT.

V and J are TRBV29-1 and TRBJ1-1; D is undetermined. Trimming left V 3 bases short and J 0 bases short, with 8 bases between. The length of the CDR3 is 13 residues. Germline lookup yields CDR1 SQVTM and CDR2 ANQGSEA. Here the CDR3 DNA reads TGCAGCGTTGAGGGGAGGATGAACACTGAAGCTTTCTTT. Encoded protein: CSVEGRMNTEAFF.

This clone came up once. The V call is TRBV4-2, the J call TRBJ2-2, with a weak D call TRBD2 (6 bases). V dropped 5 bases and J dropped 7 bases, with 14 bases sitting between them. CDR3 length: 14 amino acids. CDR1 LGHNA and CDR2 YNFKEQ come from the germline V gene. CDR3 region: CASSAGREDGELFF. The DNA for the CDR3 is TGTGCCAGCAGCGCGGGAAGGGAAGACGGGGAGCTGTTTTTT.

This clone turned up a few times. This chain joins TRBV7-9 and TRBJ1-6; the D gene is possibly TRBD1 (6 bases). This CDR3 is built from 16 residues. With 5 bases removed from V and 6 bases from J, the gap between germline ends came to 17 bases. CDR1 and CDR2 (germline): SEHNR, FQNEAQ (reference sequence). CDR3 sequence: CASSPRGTNLNSPLHF. CDR3 DNA: TGTGCCAGCAGCCCGAGGGGGACTAACCTTAATTCACCCCTCCACTTT.

The chain employs TRBV27 and TRBJ2-5; 10 positions agree with TRBD2. This CDR3 has 14 amino acids. Per the germline V gene, CDR1 is MNHEY and CDR2 is SMNVEV (reference sequence). V gave up 3 bases and J gave up 5 bases; unmatched junction bases: 3. CDR3 DNA sequence: TGTGCCAGCAGTTTGGAGCGGGGGGGGGAGACCCAGTACTTC. Its protein is CASSLERGGETQYF.

The chain is built from TRBV7-9 and TRBJ1-3; D not certain. Germline CDR1 SEHNR, CDR2 FQNEAQ (reference sequence). This CDR3 spans 15 amino acids. With 0 bases removed from V and 4 bases from J, the gap between germline ends came to 10 bases. For the CDR3, the DNA is TGTGCCAGCAGCTTAGCGATGGGCAGAGGAAACACCATATATTTT. This sequence encodes CASSLAMGRGNTIYF.

Details on this clone: The sample has other DNA sequences that encode this CDR3 too. The genes are TRBV7-2 and TRBJ1-2, with TRBD1 matching 10 bases. CDR3 length equals 14 residues. Trimming cost V 5 bases and J 4 bases; bases outside gene matches: 4. Germline V gives CDR1 SGHTA, CDR2 FQGNSA. CDR3 loop: CASSLGQGVYGYTF. The CDR3 DNA is TGTGCCAGCAGCCTAGGACAGGGGGTCTATGGCTACACCTTC.

This clone was counted only a few times. This sequence joins TRBV14 and TRBJ1-1, with unresolved D. The V end was cut by 1 base, the J end by 1 base, with 4 bases between. The CDR3 is 13 amino acids. The germline V gene has CDR1 SGHDN and CDR2 FVKESK. The chain's CDR3 is CASSQGQNTEAFF. CDR3 nucleotide sequence: TGTGCCAGCAGCCAAGGACAGAACACTGAAGCTTTCTTT.

V gene TRBV15 combines with J gene TRBJ1-2; possibly TRBD1 for D (5 bases). Per germline, CDR1 LNHNV and CDR2 YYDKDF (reference sequence). Trimming removed 0 bases at V and 4 bases at J, with 9 bases between. The CDR3 length is 14 residues. DNA of the CDR3: TGTGCCACCAGCAGAGATGGGGGGTCCTATGGCTACACCTTC. Translation gives CATSRDGGSYGYTF.

The chain joins TRBV6-6 to TRBJ2-3, with a tentative D call TRBD2 (7 bases). The CDR3 runs to 16 residues. The germline V gene has CDR1 MNHNY and CDR2 SVGAGI (reference sequence). V dropped 8 bases and J dropped 0 bases, with 18 bases sitting between them. The CDR3 sequence: CASGGRGTSSTDTQYF. As DNA, the CDR3 is TGTGCCAGCGGAGGGAGGGGGACATCTAGCACAGATACGCAGTATTTT.

The chain links TRBV9 to TRBJ1-3, with TRBD1 matching 7 bases. The trim removed 0 bases at V and 1 base at J, leaving 1 base unmatched. CDR1 and CDR2 (germline): SGDLS, YYNGEE. This CDR3 has 15 residues. The CDR3 sequence: CASSVEDRSGNTIYF. CDR3 DNA: TGTGCCAGCAGCGTAGAGGACAGGTCTGGAAACACCATATATTTT.

This clone was observed a handful of times. The rearrangement uses TRBV12-5 and TRBJ1-1; perhaps TRBD1 as D (6 bases). The CDR3 spans 16 residues. Trimming pared 1 base from V and 5 bases from J, leaving 17 bases between. Germline V gene data show CDR1 as LGHNT and CDR2 as FRNRAP. The CDR3 region is CASGLAPGTLGTEAFF. The CDR3 DNA reads as TGTGCTAGTGGTTTGGCCCCAGGGACATTAGGAACTGAAGCTTTCTTT.

This rearrangement joins TRBV7-2 to TRBJ1-2; possibly TRBD1 for D (6 bases). CDR1 and CDR2 from the germline V gene are SGHTA and FQGNSA. The CDR3 extends over 16 amino acids. Trimming removed 5 bases at V and 8 bases at J, with 24 bases between. CDR3 sequence: CASSRGGGRVRRGYTF. The CDR3, as DNA: TGTGCCAGCAGCCGCGGGGGGGGCAGGGTTCGTCGCGGCTACACCTTC.

This chain links TRBV1 with TRBJ2-2; the table names TRBD2, a call not compared with the DNA. TRBV1 is annotated as a pseudogene. This CDR3 is 13 amino acids long. The CDR3 loop is CTSSQNAGGELFF. CDR3 nucleotide sequence: TGCACCAGCAGCCAGAACGCGGGGGGGGAGCTGTTTTTT.

The chain combines TRBV7-2 with TRBJ1-1, with 7 positions matching TRBD1. Germline V gene data show CDR1 as SGHTA and CDR2 as FQGNSA. Trimming took 5 bases from V and 7 from J; bases not matched to a gene: 10. The CDR3 loop spans 14 amino acids. The CDR3 DNA follows: TGTGCCAGCAGCACCCGACAGGGTTGGGGTGAAGCTTTCTTT. Its translation is CASSTRQGWGEAFF.

CDR3 residues: CASSVFRASSYEQYF. DNA for the CDR3: TGTGCCAGCAGTGTATTCAGGGCTAGCTCCTACGAGCAGTACTTC. The V call is TRBV6-1, the J call TRBJ2-7, with D maybe TRBD1 (5 bases). The V end lost 4 bases, the J end lost 0 bases, and 13 bases lay between the germline ends. The CDR3 has 15 residues. The V gene's germline CDR1 is MNHNS and CDR2 SASEGT.

Here the CDR3 DNA reads TGTGCCAGCAGGGGGACAGGGAGCGGGTACACTGAAGCTTTCTTT. Encoded protein: CASRGTGSGYTEAFF. This rearrangement joins TRBV11-2 to TRBJ1-1; TRBD1 matches 9 bases. CDR3 length: 15 residues. The germline V gene has CDR1 SGHAT and CDR2 FQNNGV. Trimming took 6 bases from V and 3 from J; bases not matched to a gene: 8.

This chain uses TRBV7-2 with TRBJ1-2, with TRBD1 matching 8 bases. Trimming cost V 1 base and J 2 bases; bases outside gene matches: 3. The CDR3 is made up of 15 amino acids. Germline lookup yields CDR1 SGHTA and CDR2 FQGNSA. The CDR3, as DNA: TGTGCCAGCAGCTTAGGGTGGGACAGGAACTATGGCTACACCTTC. The encoded protein is CASSLGWDRNYGYTF.